This T cell receptor (beta chain) was captured in a study of blood T cell repertoires in COVID-19. Between the trimmed V and J ends, which lost 1 base and 7 bases, there was a span of 12 bases. Germline CDR1 reads SGHDT; CDR2 reads YYEEEE. This CDR3 comprises 14 residues. This clone was seen repeatedly, ten times or more. Here immunoSEQ multiplex PCR was the method, and the copy in TCRdb shows in-frame clones only, minus some. Altogether 80,000 to 130,000 clones are present, around nine tenths being singletons, with the ten largest covering 5% to 7%. Sequences were obtained from peripheral blood. This receptor was identified in a man aged 70-80 years with acute or convalescent COVID-19. The rearrangement uses TRBV5-6 and TRBJ1-5, with D unresolved. CDR3 nucleotides: TGTGCCAGCAGCTTGAAAGGTTCAGGACAGCCCCAGCATTTT. This encodes CASSLKGSGQPQHF.